Given below is one TCR beta chain in context. The record originates from a study of blood T cell repertoires in COVID-19. Study details: There were acute and convalescent COVID-19 samples, and they came from the United States, Italy and Spain. Sources were T cells, B-cell-depleted T cells, or PBMCs; the material itself was cDNA or gDNA.

Trimming removed 1 base from V and 5 bases from J; junction bases left unmatched: 2. Germline CDR1 and CDR2: SEHNR and FQNEAQ (reference sequence). CDR3 size: 14 residues. Per the original methods: Estimated nucleated cell counts came from reference gene primer amplification. Only in-frame clones appear in the TCRdb table, and some are missing; sequencing was by immunoSEQ multiplex PCR. The DNA was the basis for D and trimming; V, J and clone size are from that table. The sample consists of 220,000 or so clones, approximately 81% of them appearing once. The sequenced material came from peripheral blood. The chain links TRBV7-9 to TRBJ2-5; 9 bases are shared with TRBD2. This TCR derives from a man aged 50 to 59 who had recovered from COVID-19. The CDR3 is CASSLVAGAETQYF. The CDR3 DNA reads as TGTGCCAGCAGCTTAGTAGCGGGAGCTGAGACCCAGTACTTC.